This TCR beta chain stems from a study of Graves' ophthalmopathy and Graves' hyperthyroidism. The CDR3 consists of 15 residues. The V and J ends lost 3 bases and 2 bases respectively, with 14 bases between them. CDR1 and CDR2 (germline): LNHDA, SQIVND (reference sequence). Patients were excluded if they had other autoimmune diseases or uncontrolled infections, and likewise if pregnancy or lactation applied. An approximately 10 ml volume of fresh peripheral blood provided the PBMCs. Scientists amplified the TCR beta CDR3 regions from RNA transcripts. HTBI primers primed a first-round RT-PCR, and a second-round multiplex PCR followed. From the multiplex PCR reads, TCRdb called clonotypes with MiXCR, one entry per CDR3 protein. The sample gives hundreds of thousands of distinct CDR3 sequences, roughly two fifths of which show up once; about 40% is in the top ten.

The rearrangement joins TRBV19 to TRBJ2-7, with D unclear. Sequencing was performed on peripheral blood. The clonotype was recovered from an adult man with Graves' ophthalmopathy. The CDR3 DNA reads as TGTGCCAGTAGTATGGCATCGGGTAAGCCCTACGAGCAGTACTTC. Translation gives CASSMASGKPYEQYF.